The T cell receptor beta chain under discussion was sequenced for a study of T cell changes during pregnancy in multiple sclerosis. Clones were sequenced by immunoSEQ multiplex PCR, and TCRdb holds only the in-frame ones, with some missing. Of 40,000 to 55,000 clones in the sample, around 93% are singletons; the top ten hold over 0.45%. This CDR3 region has 14 residues. Deletions cut 6 bases from V and 5 bases from J, with 13 bases between. From germline, CDR1 is LGHNT and CDR2 FRNRAP. The source is a female donor with multiple sclerosis, enrolled in a pregnancy study. The source was CD4+ T cells from peripheral blood mononuclear cells, collected in the third trimester of pregnancy. The chain couples TRBV12-5 to TRBJ2-2; a weak D match, TRBD2 (5 bases). CDR3 sequence (DNA): TGTGCTAGTGGACGGACTGAGGTGACCGGGGAGCTGTTTTTT. This sequence encodes CASGRTEVTGELFF.